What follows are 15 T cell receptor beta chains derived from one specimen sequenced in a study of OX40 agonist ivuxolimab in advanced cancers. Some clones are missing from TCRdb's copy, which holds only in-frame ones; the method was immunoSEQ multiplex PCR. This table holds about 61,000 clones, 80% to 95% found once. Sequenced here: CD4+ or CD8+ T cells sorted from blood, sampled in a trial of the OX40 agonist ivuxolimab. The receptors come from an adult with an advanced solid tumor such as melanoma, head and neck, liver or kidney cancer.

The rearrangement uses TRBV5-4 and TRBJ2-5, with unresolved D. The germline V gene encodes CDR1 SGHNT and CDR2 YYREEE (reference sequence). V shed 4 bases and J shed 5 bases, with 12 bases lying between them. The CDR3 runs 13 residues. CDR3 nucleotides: TGTGCCAGCAGCGGAGACCTCCTTGAGACCCAGTACTTC. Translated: CASSGDLLETQYF.

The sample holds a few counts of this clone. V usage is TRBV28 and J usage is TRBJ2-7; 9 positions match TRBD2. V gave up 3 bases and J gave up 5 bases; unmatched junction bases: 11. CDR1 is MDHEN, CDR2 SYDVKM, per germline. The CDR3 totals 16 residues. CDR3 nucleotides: TGTGCCAGCAGTTTTATCGCGGGGGGGCTTAGGAACGAGCAGTACTTC. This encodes CASSFIAGGLRNEQYF.

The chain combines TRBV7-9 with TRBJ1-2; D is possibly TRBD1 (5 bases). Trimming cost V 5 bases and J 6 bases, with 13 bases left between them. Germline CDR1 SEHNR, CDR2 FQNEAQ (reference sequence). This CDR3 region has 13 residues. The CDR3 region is CASSTNRRHGYTF. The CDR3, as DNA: TGTGCCAGCAGCACGAACAGGAGGCATGGCTACACCTTC.

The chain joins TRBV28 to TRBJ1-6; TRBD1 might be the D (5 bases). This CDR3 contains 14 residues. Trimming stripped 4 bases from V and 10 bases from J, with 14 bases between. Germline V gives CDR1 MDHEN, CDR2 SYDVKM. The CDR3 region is CASSSWDFVSPLHF. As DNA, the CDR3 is TGTGCCAGCAGTTCGTGGGACTTCGTGTCACCCCTCCACTTT. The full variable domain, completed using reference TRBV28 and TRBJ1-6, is DVKVTQSSRYLVKRTGEKVFLECVQDMDHENMFWYRQDPGLGLRLIYFSYDVKMKEKGDIPEGYSVSREKKERFSLILESASTNQTSMYLCASSSWDFVSPLHFGNGTRLTVT.

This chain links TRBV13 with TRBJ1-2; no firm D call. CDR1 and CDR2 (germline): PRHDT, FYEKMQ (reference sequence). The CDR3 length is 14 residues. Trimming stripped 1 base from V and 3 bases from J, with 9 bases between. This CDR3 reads CASSLVKTDYGYTF. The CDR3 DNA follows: TGTGCCAGCAGCTTAGTAAAGACGGACTATGGCTACACCTTC.

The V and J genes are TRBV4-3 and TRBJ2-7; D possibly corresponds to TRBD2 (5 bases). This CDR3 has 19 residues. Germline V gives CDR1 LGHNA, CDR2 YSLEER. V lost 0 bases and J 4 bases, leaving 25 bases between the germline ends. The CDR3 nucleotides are TGCGCCAGCAGCCAAGATTTTAATAGTGAGTCGAGGGTGCCTTACGAGCAGTACTTC. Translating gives CASSQDFNSESRVPYEQYF.

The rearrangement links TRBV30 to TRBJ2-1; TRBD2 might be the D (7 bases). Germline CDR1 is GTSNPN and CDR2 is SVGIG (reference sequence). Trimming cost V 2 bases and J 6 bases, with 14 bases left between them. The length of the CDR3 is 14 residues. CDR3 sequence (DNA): TGTGCCTGGAGTTTTGGACTAGGGGGCAATGAGCAGTTCTTC. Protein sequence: CAWSFGLGGNEQFF.

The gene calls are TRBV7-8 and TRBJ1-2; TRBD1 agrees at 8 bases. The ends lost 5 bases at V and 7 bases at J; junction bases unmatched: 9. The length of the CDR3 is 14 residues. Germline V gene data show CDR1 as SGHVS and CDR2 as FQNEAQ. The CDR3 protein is CASSPGQGLSGYTF. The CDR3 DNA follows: TGTGCCAGCAGCCCCGGACAGGGTTTATCTGGCTACACCTTC. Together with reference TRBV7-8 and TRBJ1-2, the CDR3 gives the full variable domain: GAGVSQSPRYKVAKRGQDVALRCDPISGHVSLFWYQQALGQGPEFLTYFQNEAQLDKSGLPSDRFFAERPEGSVSTLKIQRTQQEDSAVYLCASSPGQGLSGYTFGSGTRLTVV.

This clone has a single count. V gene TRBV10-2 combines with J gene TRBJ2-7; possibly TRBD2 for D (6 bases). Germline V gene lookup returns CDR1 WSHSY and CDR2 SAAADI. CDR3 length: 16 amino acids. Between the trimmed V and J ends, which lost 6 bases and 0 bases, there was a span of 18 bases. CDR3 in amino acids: CASSSGGVRSSYEQYV. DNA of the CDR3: TGCGCCAGCAGCTCAGGCGGGGTAAGGAGCTCCTACGAGCAGTACGTC.

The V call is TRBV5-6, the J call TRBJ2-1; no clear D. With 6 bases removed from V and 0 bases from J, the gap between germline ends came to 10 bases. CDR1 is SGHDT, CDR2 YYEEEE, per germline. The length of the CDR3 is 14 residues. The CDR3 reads CASTILASYNEQFF. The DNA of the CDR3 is TGTGCCAGCACCATACTTGCCTCCTACAATGAGCAGTTCTTC.

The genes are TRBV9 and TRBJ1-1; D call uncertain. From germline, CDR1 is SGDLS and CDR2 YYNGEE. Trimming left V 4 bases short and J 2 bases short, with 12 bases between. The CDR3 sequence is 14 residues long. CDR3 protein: CASSPWGRNTEAFF. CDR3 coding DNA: TGTGCCAGCAGCCCCTGGGGTCGAAACACTGAAGCTTTCTTT.

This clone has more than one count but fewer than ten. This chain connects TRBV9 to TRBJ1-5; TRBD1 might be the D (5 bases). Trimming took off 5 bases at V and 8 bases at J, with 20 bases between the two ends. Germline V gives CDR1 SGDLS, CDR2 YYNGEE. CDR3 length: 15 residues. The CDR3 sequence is CASSLTGTARKPQHF. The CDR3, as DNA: TGTGCCAGCAGTCTTACCGGGACGGCTCGAAAGCCCCAGCATTTT.

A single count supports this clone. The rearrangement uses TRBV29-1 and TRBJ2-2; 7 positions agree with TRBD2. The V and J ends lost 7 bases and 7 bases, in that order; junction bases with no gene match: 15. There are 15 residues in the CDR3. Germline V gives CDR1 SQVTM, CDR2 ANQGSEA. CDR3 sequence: CSALEVRENSGELFF. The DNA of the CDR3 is TGCAGCGCCCTCGAGGTGCGGGAGAATAGCGGGGAGCTGTTTTTT.

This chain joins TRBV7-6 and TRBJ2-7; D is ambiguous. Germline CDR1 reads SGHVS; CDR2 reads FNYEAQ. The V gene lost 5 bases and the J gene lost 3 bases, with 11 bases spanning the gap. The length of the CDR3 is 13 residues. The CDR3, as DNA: TGTGCCAGCAGCCCACGGGCTATCTACGAGCAGTACTTC. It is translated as CASSPRAIYEQYF. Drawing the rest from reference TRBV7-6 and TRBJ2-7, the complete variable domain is GAGVSQSPRYKVTKRGQDVALRCDPISGHVSLYWYRQALGQGPEFLTYFNYEAQQDKSGLPNDRFSAERPEGSISTLTIQRTEQRDSAMYRCASSPRAIYEQYFGPGTRLTVT.

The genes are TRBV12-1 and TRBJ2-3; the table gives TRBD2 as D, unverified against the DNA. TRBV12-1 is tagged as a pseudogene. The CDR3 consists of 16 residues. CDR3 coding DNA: TGTGCCAGCAGCTTTGAGCGGAGCCCAGAAACAGATACGCAGTATTTT. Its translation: CASSFERSPETDTQYF.